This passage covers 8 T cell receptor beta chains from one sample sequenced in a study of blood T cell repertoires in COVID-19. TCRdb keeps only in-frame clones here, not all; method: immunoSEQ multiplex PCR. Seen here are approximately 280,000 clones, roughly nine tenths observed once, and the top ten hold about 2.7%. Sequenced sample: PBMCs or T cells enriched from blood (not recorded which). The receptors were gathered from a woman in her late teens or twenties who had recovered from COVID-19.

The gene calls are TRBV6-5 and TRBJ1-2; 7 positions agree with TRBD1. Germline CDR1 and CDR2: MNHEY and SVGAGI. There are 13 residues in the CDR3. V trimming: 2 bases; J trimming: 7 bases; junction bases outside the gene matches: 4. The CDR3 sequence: CASSYRQGGGYTF. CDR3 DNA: TGTGCCAGCAGTTACCGACAGGGCGGTGGCTACACCTTC.

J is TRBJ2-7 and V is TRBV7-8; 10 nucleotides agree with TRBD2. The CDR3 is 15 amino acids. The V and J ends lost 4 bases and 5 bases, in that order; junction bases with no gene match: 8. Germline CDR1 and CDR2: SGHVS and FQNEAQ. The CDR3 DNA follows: TGTGCCAGCAGCTCCCTAGCGGGAGAATTTAACGAGCAGTACTTC. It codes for CASSSLAGEFNEQYF.

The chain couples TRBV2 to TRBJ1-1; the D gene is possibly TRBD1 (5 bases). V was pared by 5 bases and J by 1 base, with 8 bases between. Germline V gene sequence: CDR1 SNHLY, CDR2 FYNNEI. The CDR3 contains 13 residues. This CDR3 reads CASSIDRNTEAFF. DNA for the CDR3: TGTGCCAGCAGTATTGACAGGAACACTGAAGCTTTCTTT.

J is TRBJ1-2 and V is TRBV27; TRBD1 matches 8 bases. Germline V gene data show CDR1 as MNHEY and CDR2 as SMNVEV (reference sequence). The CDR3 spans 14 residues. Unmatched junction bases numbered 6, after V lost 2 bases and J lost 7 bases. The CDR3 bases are TGTGCCAGCAGTTTAAACAGGGGGGAGGGTGGCTACACCTTC. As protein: CASSLNRGEGGYTF.

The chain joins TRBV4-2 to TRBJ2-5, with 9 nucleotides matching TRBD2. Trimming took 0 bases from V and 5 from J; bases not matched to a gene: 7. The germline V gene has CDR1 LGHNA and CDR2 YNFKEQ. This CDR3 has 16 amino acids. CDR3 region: CASSQDRGRAAETQYF. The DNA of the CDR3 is TGTGCCAGCAGCCAAGATCGCGGGAGGGCCGCTGAGACCCAGTACTTC.

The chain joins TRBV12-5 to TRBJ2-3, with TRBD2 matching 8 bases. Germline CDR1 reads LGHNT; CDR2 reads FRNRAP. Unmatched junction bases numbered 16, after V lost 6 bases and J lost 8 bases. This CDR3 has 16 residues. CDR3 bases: TGTGCTAGTGGACCGGGGTCAGCGGGAGTGACTGGTACGCAGTATTTT. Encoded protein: CASGPGSAGVTGTQYF.

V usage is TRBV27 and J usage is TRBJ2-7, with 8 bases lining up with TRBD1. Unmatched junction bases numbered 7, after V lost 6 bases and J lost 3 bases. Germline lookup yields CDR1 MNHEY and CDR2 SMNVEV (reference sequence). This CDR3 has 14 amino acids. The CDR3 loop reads CASSLTGVNYEQYF. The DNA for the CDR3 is TGTGCCAGCAGCTTGACAGGGGTGAACTACGAGCAGTACTTC.

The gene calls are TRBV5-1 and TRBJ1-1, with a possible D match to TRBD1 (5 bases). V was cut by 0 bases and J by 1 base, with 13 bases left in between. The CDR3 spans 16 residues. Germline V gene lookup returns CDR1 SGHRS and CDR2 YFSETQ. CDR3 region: CASSLATRGPNTEAFF. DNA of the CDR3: TGCGCCAGCAGCTTGGCCACGCGGGGACCGAACACTGAAGCTTTCTTT.